Presented here are 8 T cell receptor beta chains from one specimen sequenced in a study of radiotherapy plus CTLA-4 blockade in lung cancer. TCRdb's table, derived via immunoSEQ multiplex PCR, lists solely in-frame clones and lacks some. The table lists 35,000 to 50,000 clones, approximately 67% of them singletons. The sample was peripheral blood, taken from a patient treated with radiotherapy plus ipilimumab. The receptor source for this set is a human donor with non-small cell lung cancer who had a partial response to radiotherapy plus ipilimumab.

This clone has a single count. V and J are TRBV4-2 and TRBJ2-3, with a tentative D call TRBD2 (7 bases). Trimming took 3 bases from V and 5 from J, leaving 18 bases between them. Per germline, CDR1 LGHNA and CDR2 YNFKEQ. The CDR3 extends over 16 amino acids. The CDR3 DNA follows: TGTGCCAGCAGCCAGGGGGCGGGGGCAAAGGTAGATACGCAGTATTTT. Protein sequence: CASSQGAGAKVDTQYF.

The genes are TRBV11-1 and TRBJ2-7, with 8 positions matching TRBD2. Germline values: CDR1 SGHAT, CDR2 FQDESV (reference sequence). This CDR3 has 14 amino acids. Unmatched junction bases numbered 8, after V lost 5 bases and J lost 5 bases. CDR3 in amino acids: CASSHRKAGDEQYF. The DNA of the CDR3 is TGTGCCAGCAGCCATCGTAAAGCGGGGGACGAGCAGTACTTC. The complete variable domain, with remaining parts taken from reference TRBV11-1 and TRBJ2-7, reads EAEVAQSPRYKITEKSQAVAFWCDPISGHATLYWYRQILGQGPELLVQFQDESVVDDSQLPKDRFSAERLKGVDSTLKIQPAELGDSAMYLCASSHRKAGDEQYFGPGTRLTVT.

There are a few counts of this clone. V usage is TRBV25-1 and J usage is TRBJ2-3, with 7 bases identical to TRBD2. Germline trimming cut 1 base from V and 4 bases from J; bases unmatched to any gene: 5. The CDR3 has 15 amino acids. Per germline, CDR1 MGHDK and CDR2 SYGVNS. The CDR3 loop is CASSESRLAADTQYF. The DNA for the CDR3 is TGTGCCAGCAGTGAATCCCGACTAGCTGCAGATACGCAGTATTTT.

This sequence joins TRBV7-9 and TRBJ1-2; 9 bases line up with TRBD1. Germline CDR1 reads SEHNR; CDR2 reads FQNEAQ (reference sequence). The CDR3 consists of 14 residues. Trimming at V came to 3 bases and at J to 4 bases, leaving 3 bases not matched to a gene. This CDR3 reads CASSFTGGGYGYTF. The CDR3 DNA reads as TGTGCCAGCAGCTTTACAGGGGGCGGCTATGGCTACACCTTC.

This chain uses TRBV7-9 with TRBJ2-2; 7 bases are a match to TRBD1. CDR3 length equals 11 residues. V was clipped by 8 bases and J by 6 bases; unmatched bases: 0. CDR1 SEHNR and CDR2 FQNEAQ come from the germline V gene (reference sequence). The CDR3 sequence is CASQGAGELFF. For the CDR3, the DNA is TGTGCCAGCCAGGGGGCCGGGGAGCTGTTTTTT.

The gene calls are TRBV27 and TRBJ2-7, with D perhaps TRBD1 (6 bases). This CDR3 spans 13 amino acids. V dropped 6 bases and J dropped 4 bases, with 13 bases sitting between them. CDR1 is MNHEY, CDR2 SMNVEV, per germline (reference sequence). The CDR3 region has the DNA TGTGCCAGCAGGTCAGGGGTGGGTTACGAGCAGTACTTC. Translating it yields CASRSGVGYEQYF.

The gene calls are TRBV2 and TRBJ1-2, with 9 bases aligning to TRBD1. Germline-derived CDR1 and CDR2 are SNHLY and FYNNEI. This CDR3 has 13 amino acids. Trimming took 8 bases from V and 4 from J; bases not matched to a gene: 5. CDR3 amino acids: CASSQGQGYGYTF. The CDR3 DNA reads as TGTGCCAGCTCACAGGGACAGGGCTATGGCTACACCTTC.

The V call is TRBV10-3, the J call TRBJ2-1, with 7 nucleotides matching TRBD2. This CDR3 spans 15 amino acids. The J segment lost 3 bases and the V segment lost 4 bases, leaving 6 bases of the junction unmatched. CDR1 and CDR2 (germline): ENHRY, SYGVKD. CDR3 region: CAISVGGSYYNEQFF. The CDR3, as DNA: TGTGCCATCAGTGTTGGCGGGAGTTACTACAATGAGCAGTTCTTC.